These 19 T cell receptor beta chains were sequenced from one sample in a study of blood T cell repertoires in COVID-19 (TCRdb year 2020). Library generation was performed with the immunoSEQ multiplex PCR assay. TCRdb stores this immuneACCESS table with in-frame sequences only. Part of the clones is absent; in the studies checked, under half of the shortfall reflects unresolved V genes, and no reason is known for the rest. The sample has roughly 240,000 clones on record, about 86% of them singletons. The ten largest clones add up to approximately 4% of the sample. The sample comprised peripheral blood. These receptors all come from a young man with active or convalescent COVID-19.

This chain uses TRBV10-2 with TRBJ1-3; D is perhaps TRBD1 (5 bases). Germline loops: CDR1 WSHSY, CDR2 SAAADI. The CDR3 has 15 residues. The V end lost 5 bases, the J end lost 0 bases, and 11 bases lay between the germline ends. The CDR3 loop reads CASSSDRPSGNTIYF. CDR3 sequence (DNA): TGCGCCAGCAGTTCCGACAGACCCTCTGGAAACACCATATATTTT.

This clone was counted a single time. The sample holds other DNA sequences that translate to the same CDR3. The J gene is TRBJ1-4, the V gene TRBV9; possible D gene TRBD1, 6 bases. Germline V gene lookup returns CDR1 SGDLS and CDR2 YYNGEE. The CDR3 has 15 residues. Trimming removed 0 bases at V and 6 bases at J, with 12 bases between. In DNA, the CDR3 is TGTGCCAGCAGCGTAGGGTCAGGGGAATATGAAAAACTGTTTTTT. Protein: CASSVGSGEYEKLFF.

The chain recombines TRBV6-5 with TRBJ2-7; D is possibly TRBD2 (5 bases). Trimming removed 10 bases at V and 0 bases at J, with 7 bases between. CDR1 is MNHEY, CDR2 SVGAGI, per germline. This CDR3 region has 11 residues. The CDR3 DNA follows: TGTGCCACGGACTTCTCCTACGAGCAGTACTTC. This encodes CATDFSYEQYF.

This clone came up once. V gene TRBV5-4 combines with J gene TRBJ1-2, with TRBD1 identical over 9 bases. The CDR3 loop spans 13 amino acids. With V trimmed by 4 bases and J by 4 bases, 2 bases remained unmatched. Per the germline V gene, CDR1 is SGHNT and CDR2 is YYREEE (reference sequence). CDR3 loop: CASSATGGYGYTF. The CDR3 DNA reads TGTGCCAGCAGCGCGACAGGGGGCTATGGCTACACCTTC.

The gene calls are TRBV7-6 and TRBJ2-2; no reliable D call. This CDR3 is 14 amino acids long. Germline lookup yields CDR1 SGHVS and CDR2 FNYEAQ. Trimming took off 5 bases at V and 7 bases at J, with 14 bases between the two ends. The CDR3 sequence is CASSPTAAYGELFF. The CDR3 DNA follows: TGTGCCAGCAGCCCAACCGCCGCCTACGGGGAGCTGTTTTTT.

This chain connects TRBV10-1 to TRBJ2-1; tentatively, D is TRBD2 (6 bases). Deletions cut 3 bases from V and 9 bases from J, with 21 bases between. The length of the CDR3 is 16 residues. CDR1 is WNHNN, CDR2 SYGVQD, per germline (reference sequence). The CDR3 protein is CASSEPDGLGGGEQFF. For the CDR3, the DNA is TGCGCCAGCAGTGAACCCGACGGGCTGGGGGGAGGTGAGCAGTTCTTC.

This clone was recorded once. The chain combines TRBV5-1 with TRBJ2-3; the match to TRBD1 covers 9 bases. The junction had 6 bases not matched to a gene; V was cut back by 4 bases and J by 6 bases. CDR3 size: 14 residues. CDR1 is SGHRS, CDR2 YFSETQ, per germline. The CDR3 here is CASSGGTGRDTQYF. CDR3 sequence (DNA): TGCGCCAGCAGCGGGGGGACAGGGAGGGATACGCAGTATTTT.

The gene calls are TRBV7-3 and TRBJ2-2, with D tentatively TRBD1 (6 bases). In germline, CDR1 is SGHTA, CDR2 FQGTGA. The CDR3 is 14 residues long. Trimming cost V 5 bases and J 1 base, with 8 bases left between them. The CDR3 DNA is TGTGCCAGCAGCGTGGGACAGAACACCGGGGAGCTGTTTTTT. Its protein is CASSVGQNTGELFF.

The rearrangement joins TRBV19 to TRBJ1-1; TRBD1 is a possible D gene (6 bases). The CDR3 spans 15 residues. The germline V gene has CDR1 LNHDA and CDR2 SQIVND (reference sequence). V was pared by 6 bases and J by 1 base, with 15 bases between. CDR3 in amino acids: CASSHYRAPNTEAFF. DNA for the CDR3: TGTGCCAGTAGCCACTACAGGGCCCCGAACACTGAAGCTTTCTTT.

This chain links TRBV9 with TRBJ1-1, with D possibly matching TRBD1 (5 bases). V was shortened by 3 bases and J by 4 bases, with 10 bases between the two germline ends. The length of the CDR3 is 13 residues. The germline V gene has CDR1 SGDLS and CDR2 YYNGEE. The CDR3 region is CASSARGFTEAFF. CDR3 coding DNA: TGTGCCAGCAGCGCCCGGGGGTTCACTGAAGCTTTCTTT.

This chain joins TRBV11-2 and TRBJ2-7; D is undetermined. Germline CDR1 reads SGHAT; CDR2 reads FQNNGV. V was cut by 3 bases and J by 4 bases, with 10 bases left in between. CDR3 length: 13 residues. The chain's CDR3 is CASSFTDHYEQYF. DNA for the CDR3: TGTGCCAGCAGCTTTACAGATCATTACGAGCAGTACTTC. Full variable domain (remainder filled in from reference TRBV11-2 and TRBJ2-7): EAGVAQSPRYKIIEKRQSVAFWCNPISGHATLYWYQQILGQGPKLLIQFQNNGVVDDSQLPKDRFSAERLKGVDSTLKIQPAKLEDSAVYLCASSFTDHYEQYFGPGTRLTVT.

This clone appeared once. The chain employs TRBV7-9 and TRBJ2-5; 8 bases are shared with TRBD1. The germline gives CDR1 SEHNR, CDR2 FQNEAQ (reference sequence). This CDR3 is built from 15 residues. V shed 5 bases, J shed 4 bases, and the junction held 9 bases outside the gene matches. The CDR3, as DNA: TGTGCCAGCAGCCATCCCCAGGGGGCCGGAGAGACCCAGTACTTC. Residues: CASSHPQGAGETQYF.

The chain uses TRBV5-1 and TRBJ2-3, with 7 bases lining up with TRBD1. The germline gives CDR1 SGHRS, CDR2 YFSETQ. V gave up 0 bases and J gave up 2 bases; unmatched junction bases: 12. CDR3 length: 18 residues. In nucleotides, the CDR3 is TGCGCCAGCAGCTTGGATCCAAGACAAGGGGGCAACACAGATACGCAGTATTTT. Residues: CASSLDPRQGGNTDTQYF.

This sequence joins TRBV9 and TRBJ2-3; D is possibly TRBD1 (6 bases). Trimming left V 2 bases short and J 0 bases short, with 10 bases between. CDR3 length: 15 amino acids. Germline-derived CDR1 and CDR2 are SGDLS and YYNGEE. CDR3 DNA sequence: TGTGCCAGCAGCGTCGGCAGGGGTAGCACAGATACGCAGTATTTT. It translates to CASSVGRGSTDTQYF.

The chain employs TRBV4-3 and TRBJ1-1; D not resolved. From germline, CDR1 is LGHNA and CDR2 YSLEER. V gave up 0 bases and J gave up 1 base, with 6 bases separating them. The CDR3 runs to 14 residues. This chain's CDR3 is CASSQDPRNTEAFF. DNA of the CDR3: TGCGCCAGCAGCCAAGATCCGAGGAACACTGAAGCTTTCTTT.

The V and J genes are TRBV5-1 and TRBJ2-5, with 7 bases matching TRBD2. This CDR3 comprises 13 residues. The germline gives CDR1 SGHRS, CDR2 YFSETQ. Trimming at V came to 0 bases and at J to 7 bases, leaving 3 bases not matched to a gene. This chain's CDR3 is CASSLESSGTQYF. The CDR3, as DNA: TGCGCCAGCAGCTTGGAGTCTAGCGGGACCCAGTACTTC.

The chain recombines TRBV11-3 with TRBJ2-1; 13 nucleotides agree with TRBD2. J gave up 7 bases and V 4 bases, and 10 bases lay outside the gene matches. There are 17 residues in the CDR3. Germline V gene lookup returns CDR1 SGHNT and CDR2 YENEEA. The CDR3 region is CASSSGTSGIWGNEQFF. In nucleotides, the CDR3 is TGTGCCAGCAGCTCCGGGACTAGCGGGATTTGGGGGAATGAGCAGTTCTTC.

The chain joins TRBV24-1 to TRBJ2-7, with 8 bases lining up with TRBD1. Trimming removed 4 bases from V and 6 bases from J; junction bases left unmatched: 7. The V gene's germline CDR1 is KGHDR and CDR2 SFDVKD. This CDR3 comprises 14 residues. The CDR3 here is CATSDADRGGEQYF. The CDR3 DNA reads as TGTGCCACCAGTGACGCTGACAGGGGCGGCGAGCAGTACTTC.

The chain carries TRBV5-4 and TRBJ1-1; D ambiguous. V lost 5 bases and J 5 bases, leaving 16 bases between the germline ends. The CDR3 length is 14 residues. Germline V gives CDR1 SGHNT, CDR2 YYREEE (reference sequence). In DNA, the CDR3 is TGTGCCAGCAGTACTGGGCCAAGAGGGACTGAAGCTTTCTTT. Translation gives CASSTGPRGTEAFF.